The next 20 T cell receptor beta chains were all read from a single sample in a study of CD8+ T cells in alopecia areata. cDNA reverse transcribed from extracted RNA served as the sequencing template. Assay: immunoSEQ multiplex PCR; the TCRdb copy retains only in-frame clones and omits some. The sample contains roughly 250,000 clones, 67% of which appear only once. Material: CD4+ T cells sorted from blood, obtained at week 0. The source is a human donor with alopecia areata.

The sample holds a few counts of this clone. V and J are TRBV21-1 and TRBJ2-3; the DNA was not compared with TRBD2, the D call given in the table. TRBV21-1 is a documented pseudogene. CDR3 length: 16 amino acids. CDR3 amino acids: CASSRSLAGGTDTQYF. The CDR3 coding sequence is TGTGCCAGCAGCAGGAGTTTAGCGGGGGGCACAGATACGCAGTATTTT.

The chain joins TRBV30 to TRBJ2-3; D ambiguous. The CDR3 length is 13 residues. V was pared by 4 bases and J by 5 bases, with 13 bases between. CDR1 and CDR2 (germline): GTSNPN, SVGIG (reference sequence). CDR3 DNA: TGTGCCTGGAATAGGGTGGTGGGAGATACGCAGTATTTT. Translation gives CAWNRVVGDTQYF.

The chain is built from TRBV12-5 and TRBJ1-5, with no clear D. V lost 8 bases and J lost 0, with 8 bases in between. The CDR3 is made up of 13 amino acids. Per the germline V gene, CDR1 is LGHNT and CDR2 is FRNRAP. CDR3 nucleotides: TGTGCTAGTCGGTACCTTAGCAATCAGCCCCAGCATTTT. Translating gives CASRYLSNQPQHF.

This clone was seen a few times. A junction boundary mismatches the germline segment, possibly from a read error. V gene TRBV6-6 combines with J gene TRBJ1-6; the match to TRBD1 covers 9 bases. Germline CDR1 reads MNHNY; CDR2 reads SVGAGI (reference sequence). The CDR3 sequence is 12 residues long. The CDR3 sequence is CASSMDRGLVVF. The CDR3 DNA reads as TGTGCCAGCAGTATGGACAGGGGATTAGTAGTCTTT.

The chain uses TRBV29-1 and TRBJ2-5; possibly TRBD1 for D (5 bases). This CDR3 spans 12 amino acids. Trimming stripped 6 bases from V and 7 bases from J, with 15 bases between. From germline, CDR1 is SQVTM and CDR2 ANQGSEA. The CDR3 is CSVNRNFGTQYF. In DNA form, the CDR3 reads TGCAGCGTAAACAGGAACTTCGGGACCCAGTACTTC.

To note about this clone: At the DNA level, this CDR3 is encoded by other sequences in the same sample as well. CDR3 DNA: TGCGCCAGCAGTCAATCGAGGGAGACCCAGTACTTC. Translating gives CASSQSRETQYF. The chain has TRBV23-1 and TRBJ2-5; D is ambiguous. TRBV23-1 carries the ORF label, with uncertain function. V lost 0 bases and J lost 5, with 4 bases in between. The CDR3 runs 12 residues.

This clone has just one count. This rearrangement joins TRBV30 to TRBJ1-4; TRBD1 might be the D (5 bases). In germline, CDR1 is GTSNPN, CDR2 SVGIG (reference sequence). The ends were cut back, 0 bases at V and 2 bases at J, with 10 bases in the middle. CDR3 length equals 15 residues. Here the CDR3 reads CAWSVLGGTNEKLFF. In DNA, the CDR3 is TGTGCCTGGAGTGTACTGGGGGGGACTAATGAAAAACTGTTTTTT.

The chain joins TRBV15 to TRBJ1-1; D ambiguous. The CDR3 consists of 16 residues. Germline-derived CDR1 and CDR2 are LNHNV and YYDKDF (reference sequence). V was shortened by 2 bases and J by 4 bases, with 17 bases between the two germline ends. DNA for the CDR3: TGTGCCACCAGCAGACAAAGATTTGGGTCAGTCACTGAAGCTTTCTTT. Translation: CATSRQRFGSVTEAFF.

This chain uses TRBV5-4 with TRBJ1-2; 7 bases are shared with TRBD1. Germline V gene lookup returns CDR1 SGHNT and CDR2 YYREEE (reference sequence). The CDR3 length is 13 residues. V gave up 5 bases and J gave up 3 bases; unmatched junction bases: 4. This CDR3 is CASRPGTDYGYTF. CDR3 sequence (DNA): TGTGCCAGCAGGCCCGGGACAGACTATGGCTACACCTTC.

The chain uses TRBV9 and TRBJ2-5, with D uncertain. V dropped 3 bases and J dropped 2 bases, with 17 bases sitting between them. Looked up from germline, CDR1 is SGDLS and CDR2 is YYNGEE. There are 16 residues in the CDR3. The CDR3 DNA sequence: TGTGCCAGCAGCGAAGGGATAGGGATAGGTCAAGAGACCCAGTACTTC. This sequence encodes CASSEGIGIGQETQYF.

The chain couples TRBV18 to TRBJ1-5; no clear D. Germline V lookup: CDR1 KGHSH, CDR2 LQKENI. V was clipped by 3 bases and J by 3 bases, with 6 bases between them. The CDR3 is 13 amino acids. Written as DNA, the CDR3 is TGTGCCAGCTCACCGACCAACAATCAGCCCCAGCATTTT. This encodes CASSPTNNQPQHF.

The chain combines TRBV18 with TRBJ2-5; 8 bases align to TRBD2. CDR3 size: 15 residues. V gave up 2 bases and J gave up 5 bases; unmatched junction bases: 7. Germline CDR1 and CDR2: KGHSH and LQKENI. In nucleotides, the CDR3 is TGTGCCAGCTCACCATCGGGACTAGAGATGGAGACCCAGTACTTC. The encoded protein is CASSPSGLEMETQYF.

The gene calls are TRBV27 and TRBJ2-6; D not certain. Trimming pared 5 bases from V and 2 bases from J, leaving 4 bases between. The CDR3 contains 13 residues. Germline CDR1 is MNHEY and CDR2 is SMNVEV (reference sequence). The CDR3 region is CASSKAGANVLTF. In DNA form, the CDR3 reads TGTGCCAGCAGTAAGGCTGGGGCCAACGTCCTGACTTTC.

The chain couples TRBV29-1 to TRBJ1-2; 9 bases are shared with TRBD1. V lost 6 bases to trimming and J lost 8 bases; unmatched junction nucleotides: 7. The germline CDR1 and CDR2 sequences are SQVTM and ANQGSEA. The CDR3 is 12 amino acids. The CDR3 DNA follows: TGCAGCGTCGCGGGACAGGGATCCGGCTACACCTTC. Its protein is CSVAGQGSGYTF.

The V call is TRBV4-1, the J call TRBJ2-4; D remains unclear. The CDR3 spans 15 residues. The V and J ends lost 2 bases and 6 bases respectively, with 14 bases between them. Germline loops: CDR1 MGHRA, CDR2 YSYEKL. In nucleotides, the CDR3 is TGCGCCAGCAGCCAAACCTTCCGCGGCAGAAACATTCAGTACTTC. It translates to CASSQTFRGRNIQYF.

The chain joins TRBV2 to TRBJ2-2; D might be TRBD1 (5 bases). Trimming left V 4 bases short and J 0 bases short, with 9 bases between. CDR1 is SNHLY, CDR2 FYNNEI, per germline. The CDR3 has 15 residues. Written as DNA, the CDR3 is TGTGCCAGCAGTGGCAGGGCCGCGAACACCGGGGAGCTGTTTTTT. Translating it yields CASSGRAANTGELFF. Combining the CDR3 with reference TRBV2 and TRBJ2-2 gives the whole variable domain EPEVTQTPSHQVTQMGQEVILRCVPISNHLYFYWYRQILGQKVEFLVSFYNNEISEKSEIFDDQFSVERPDGSNFTLKIRSTKLEDSAMYFCASSGRAANTGELFFGEGSRLTVL.

The chain joins TRBV30 to TRBJ1-4; D possibly corresponds to TRBD1 (6 bases). Trimming took 4 bases from V and 5 from J, leaving 11 bases between them. Germline-derived CDR1 and CDR2 are GTSNPN and SVGIG (reference sequence). The length of the CDR3 is 13 residues. CDR3: CAWMRGGNEKLFF. The CDR3 nucleotides read TGTGCCTGGATGAGAGGGGGGAATGAAAAACTGTTTTTT.

In regard to this clone: This CDR3 is also generated by other DNA sequences in the sample. The chain combines TRBV9 with TRBJ2-3; D gene uncertain. This CDR3 has 14 residues. Germline CDR1 SGDLS, CDR2 YYNGEE. V shed 0 bases and J shed 1 base, with 6 bases lying between them. This CDR3 reads CASSVVPGTDTQYF. CDR3 nucleotides: TGTGCCAGCAGCGTAGTCCCGGGCACAGATACGCAGTATTTT.

This clone was seen more than once but under ten times. The chain couples TRBV20-1 to TRBJ2-5; D is unresolved. V was clipped by 4 bases and J by 2 bases, with 5 bases between them. This CDR3 is 11 amino acids long. Germline V lookup: CDR1 DFQATT, CDR2 SNEGSKA (reference sequence). The CDR3 here is CSAKGQETQYF. CDR3 in DNA: TGCAGTGCTAAAGGTCAAGAGACCCAGTACTTC.

This clone was seen more than once but under ten times. This chain joins TRBV2 and TRBJ2-3; weak D call: TRBD1 (6 bases). Per the germline V gene, CDR1 is SNHLY and CDR2 is FYNNEI. V was clipped by 3 bases and J by 6 bases, with 10 bases between them. CDR3 length: 13 amino acids. This chain's CDR3 is CASSDGQGDTQYF. Here the CDR3 DNA reads TGTGCCAGCAGTGACGGGCAGGGGGATACGCAGTATTTT.